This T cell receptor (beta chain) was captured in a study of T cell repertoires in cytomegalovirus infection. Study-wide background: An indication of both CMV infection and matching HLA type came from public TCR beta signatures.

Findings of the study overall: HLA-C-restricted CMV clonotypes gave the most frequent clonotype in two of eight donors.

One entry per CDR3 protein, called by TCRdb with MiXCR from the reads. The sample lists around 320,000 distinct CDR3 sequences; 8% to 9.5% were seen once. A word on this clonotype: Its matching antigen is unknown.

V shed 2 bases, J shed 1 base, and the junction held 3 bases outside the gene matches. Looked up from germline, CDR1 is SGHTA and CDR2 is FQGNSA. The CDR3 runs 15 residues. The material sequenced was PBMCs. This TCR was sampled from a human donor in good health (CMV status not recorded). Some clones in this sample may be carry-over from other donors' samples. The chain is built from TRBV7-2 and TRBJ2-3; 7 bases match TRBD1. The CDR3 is CASSLSGQRTDTQYF. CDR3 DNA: TGTGCCAGCAGCTTATCGGGACAGCGCACAGATACGCAGTATTTT.